Presented here are 2 T cell receptor beta chains from one specimen sequenced in a study of cytomegalovirus exposure and HLA in healthy donors. This PCR relied on a set of 60 Vbeta primers and 13 Jbeta primers. Assay used: immunoSEQ multiplex PCR; TCRdb lists only in-frame clones, some missing. The table lists about 49,000 clones, with 9.5% to 15% in the top ten. Sequences were obtained from PBMCs. The receptors stem from a young man in good health and CMV-seropositive.

The V and J genes are TRBV19 and TRBJ1-1, with 8 bases lining up with TRBD1. This CDR3 comprises 15 residues. V lost 4 bases, J lost 1 base, and 5 bases stayed unmatched. Germline V lookup: CDR1 LNHDA, CDR2 SQIVND (reference sequence). For the CDR3, the DNA is TGTGCCAGTAGTACCCGACAGGGGACGAACACTGAAGCTTTCTTT. Its translation: CASSTRQGTNTEAFF. Variable domain in full (rest from reference TRBV19 and TRBJ1-1): DGGITQSPKYLFRKEGQNVTLSCEQNLNHDAMYWYRQDPGQGLRLIYYSQIVNDFQKGDIAEGYSVSREKKESFPLTVTSAQKNPTAFYLCASSTRQGTNTEAFFGQGTRLTVV.

The chain uses TRBV5-1 and TRBJ2-5; 8 bases are shared with TRBD2. Per the germline V gene, CDR1 is SGHRS and CDR2 is YFSETQ. The trim removed 2 bases at V and 5 bases at J, leaving 2 bases unmatched. This CDR3 has 13 residues. The CDR3 reads CASSLTGGETQYF. DNA for the CDR3: TGCGCCAGCAGCTTAACGGGAGGGGAGACCCAGTACTTC.